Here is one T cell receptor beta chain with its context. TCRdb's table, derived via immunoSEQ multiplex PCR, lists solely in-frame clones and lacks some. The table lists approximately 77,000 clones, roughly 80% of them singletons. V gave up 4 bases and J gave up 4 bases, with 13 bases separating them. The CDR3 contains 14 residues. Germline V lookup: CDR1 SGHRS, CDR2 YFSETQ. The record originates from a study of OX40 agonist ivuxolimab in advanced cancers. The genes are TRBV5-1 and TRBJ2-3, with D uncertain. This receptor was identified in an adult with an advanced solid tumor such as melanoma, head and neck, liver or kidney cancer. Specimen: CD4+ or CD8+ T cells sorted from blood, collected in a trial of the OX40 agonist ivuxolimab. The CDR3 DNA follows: TGCGCCAGCAGCGCCGCCAGGAACCCAGATACGCAGTATTTT. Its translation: CASSAARNPDTQYF.